This is a list of T cell receptor beta chains from one sample in a study of early T cells in non-severe SARS-CoV-2 infection. TCRdb reprocessed the 5' RACE reads with MiXCR, giving one entry per CDR3 protein. The table shows about 73,000 distinct CDR3 sequences, with roughly 13% occurring only once. Sequences were obtained from whole blood. These receptors all come from an adult who was a healthcare worker with PCR-confirmed SARS-CoV-2 infection or an uninfected control (not recorded which). Both conserved end residues are part of each CDR3. D genes are given only for firm matches. Clone size is given for some rows only: seen once, a few or many times, or a class if the clone is expanded.

NA,TRBV12-3/TRBV12-4,TRBD1,TRBJ2-5,TGTGCCAGCAGCCCCAGACTGACAGGGATTAAGGAGACCCAGTACTTC,CASSPRLTGIKETQYF
many,TRBV30,NA,TRBJ1-1,TGTGCCTGGAGGGAACAGGGTTACACTGAAGCTTTCTTT,CAWREQGYTEAFF
many,TRBV5-6,TRBD2,TRBJ2-1,TGTGCCAGCAGCCTTATTGACGGGGGGAGCTCCTACAATGAGCAGTTCTTC,CASSLIDGGSSYNEQFF
many,TRBV5-4,NA,TRBJ2-6,TGTGCCAGCAGCTTTGACAGCTCCGGGGCCAACGTCCTGACTTTC,CASSFDSSGANVLTF
few,TRBV5-1,NA,TRBJ2-3,TGCGCCAGCAGCTTAGCAGATAGCACAGATACGCAGTATTTT,CASSLADSTDTQYF
few,TRBV20-1,NA,TRBJ1-1,TGCAGTGCTAGATTGAGGGACACTGAAGCTTTCTTT,CSARLRDTEAFF
NA,TRBV6-2/TRBV6-3,NA,TRBJ1-2,TGTGCCAGCAGTTACGATACAGGAAACTATGGCTACACCTTC,CASSYDTGNYGYTF
few,TRBV25-1,NA,TRBJ1-6,TGTGCCAGCAAGAAACAGGGAAATAATTCACCCCTCCGCTTT,CASKKQGNNSPLRF
NA,TRBV7-6,TRBD2,TRBJ2-1,TGTGCCAGCAGCTTAAGCGGGGGGGCAACGTATGAGCAGTTCTTC,CASSLSGGATYEQFF
few,TRBV27,TRBD1,TRBJ1-1,TGTGCCAGCAGTTTGTCCACAGGGGGAACTGAAGCTTTCTTT,CASSLSTGGTEAFF
few,TRBV12-3/TRBV12-4,TRBD2,TRBJ2-4,TGTGCCAGTTTCCGGGGGGGCCACACAAACATTCAGTACTTC,CASFRGGHTNIQYF
NA,TRBV12-2,NA,TRBJ2-5,TGTGCAAGTCGCTTAGCGTTAGCGGAGACCCAGTACTTC,CASRLALAETQYF
NA,TRBV5-1,TRBD1,TRBJ1-1,TGCGCCAGCAGCCGTAAAGCTATGGGACAGGATGAAGCTTTCTTT,CASSRKAMGQDEAFF
many,TRBV9,TRBD1,TRBJ2-3,TGTGCCAGCAGCCCAGGGGGCAGTTACACAGATACGCAGTATTTT,CASSPGGSYTDTQYF
many,TRBV27,TRBD1,TRBJ1-2,TGTGCCAGCAGTTTATCGACAGGGGTCTATGGCTACACCTTC,CASSLSTGVYGYTF
NA,TRBV29-1,NA,TRBJ2-5,TGCAGCGTCGTCTGGGGGATCCAAGAGACCCAGTACTTC,CSVVWGIQETQYF
few,TRBV29-1,TRBD2,TRBJ2-1,TGCAGCGTGCCCCGGGGGGGATCCTACAATGAGCAGTTCTTC,CSVPRGGSYNEQFF
NA,TRBV29-1,NA,TRBJ1-1,TGCAGCGCCATAGGACAGACGAACACTGAAGCTTTCTTT,CSAIGQTNTEAFF
NA,TRBV6-2/TRBV6-3,NA,TRBJ1-1,TGTGCCAGCAGCGAGACACGCGAGAACACTGAAGCTTTCTTT,CASSETRENTEAFF
few,TRBV5-1,NA,TRBJ2-5,TGCGCCAGCAGAGACAGCCTCCAAGAGACCCAGTACTTC,CASRDSLQETQYF
NA,TRBV28,NA,TRBJ1-1,TGTGCCAGCAGTTTGGGGACCGGACAGACCTCAAACACTGAAGCTTTCTTT,CASSLGTGQTSNTEAFF
many,TRBV6-2/TRBV6-3,TRBD2,TRBJ2-7,TGTGCCAGCAGTCCCCGGGGGGGAGCCTACGAGCAGTACTTC,CASSPRGGAYEQYF
NA,TRBV6-6,NA,TRBJ2-5,TGTGCCAGCAGTCGGGGTGGGACCCAGTACTTC,CASSRGGTQYF
many,TRBV3-1,NA,TRBJ2-2,TGTGCCAGCAGCCAAGCCCCTCGCTCCGGGGAGCTGTTTTTT,CASSQAPRSGELFF
NA,TRBV11-1,TRBD2,TRBJ2-1,TGTGCCAGCAGCTTAGCGCGCGGGGGTCCCTCCTACAATGAGCAGTTCTTC,CASSLARGGPSYNEQFF
NA,TRBV3-1,TRBD1,TRBJ2-7,TGTGCCAGCAGCCGGATTCCGGGACAGGGGGCGATGTACTTC,CASSRIPGQGAMYF
many,TRBV28,TRBD1,TRBJ1-5,TGTGCCAGCAGTTTACCGGGACAGAGGAAATATAGCAATCAGCCCCAGCATTTT,CASSLPGQRKYSNQPQHF
NA,TRBV20-1,TRBD1,TRBJ2-4,TGCAGTGCTACCGGGACAGGGGCCCGCAAAAACATTCAGTACTTC,CSATGTGARKNIQYF
NA,TRBV7-3,NA,TRBJ2-2,TGTGCCAGCAGCCCCGGGACGAACACCGGGGAGCTGTTTTTT,CASSPGTNTGELFF
NA,TRBV19,NA,TRBJ1-5,TGTGCCAGTAGTACAACAGGGAGAAGCAATCAGCCCCAGCATTTT,CASSTTGRSNQPQHF
many,TRBV5-5,NA,TRBJ2-7,TGTGCCAGCAGCTCCGGACGGGGTAGCTACGAGCAGTACTTC,CASSSGRGSYEQYF
few,TRBV19,TRBD1,TRBJ1-2,TGTGCCAGTTCTCAGGGGGCGCGTTTTGGCTACACCTTC,CASSQGARFGYTF
few,TRBV18,NA,TRBJ1-1,TGTGCCAGCTCACCCCCCGGGGTGAACACTGAAGCTTTCTTT,CASSPPGVNTEAFF
few,TRBV29-1,NA,TRBJ2-7,TGCAGCGTTGTTAGCCGCTCTAGCTCCTACGAGCAGTACTTC,CSVVSRSSSYEQYF
NA,TRBV10-3,NA,TRBJ1-2,TGTGCCACAACCGGGACATCCTATGGCTACACCTTC,CATTGTSYGYTF
NA,TRBV9,TRBD2,TRBJ2-5,TGTGCCAGCAGCGCGGGGGGGAACCAAGAGACCCAGTACTTC,CASSAGGNQETQYF
NA,TRBV29-1,TRBD2,TRBJ2-1,TGCAGCCAGACTAGCGGGGGAAACAATGAGCAGTTCTTC,CSQTSGGNNEQFF
few,TRBV29-1,TRBD2,TRBJ2-1,TGCAGCGTTGGGACTAGCGGGGGGGGAGATGAGCAGTTCTTC,CSVGTSGGGDEQFF
few,TRBV5-1,NA,TRBJ1-3,TGCGCCAGCAGCTTGGGACTCCGGGATTCCTCTGGAAACACCATATATTTT,CASSLGLRDSSGNTIYF
many,TRBV7-8,TRBD1,TRBJ1-5,TGTGCCAGCAGCCCCCGGACAGGGAGGGATCAGCCCCAGCATTTT,CASSPRTGRDQPQHF
few,TRBV28,TRBD2,TRBJ2-3,TGTGCCAGCAGTATAGCGGGGGGCACAGATACGCAGTATTTT,CASSIAGGTDTQYF
NA,TRBV7-8,NA,TRBJ2-7,TGTGCCAGCAGCCCAAGAGCCCGGGACGGATACTACGAGCAGTACTTC,CASSPRARDGYYEQYF
NA,TRBV9,NA,TRBJ1-6,TGTGCCAGCAGCGTAGCGGCGACGGATTCACCCCTCCACTTT,CASSVAATDSPLHF
few,TRBV5-5,NA,TRBJ2-3,TGTGCCAGCAGCTTGCAGGGAAGTGGAACAGATACGCAGTATTTT,CASSLQGSGTDTQYF
few,TRBV5-1,TRBD1,TRBJ2-1,TGCGCCAGCAGAACGGGACAGGATTTTGGTGAGCAGTTCTTC,CASRTGQDFGEQFF
NA,TRBV5-4,TRBD2,TRBJ2-3,TGTGCCAGCAGCTCCTCCGGGACTAGCTTTTCAGATACGCAGTATTTT,CASSSSGTSFSDTQYF
few,TRBV5-6,TRBD1,TRBJ1-4,TGTGCCAGCAGCTTGTTGACAGGGACAAATGAAAAACTGTTTTTT,CASSLLTGTNEKLFF
many,TRBV29-1,NA,TRBJ1-2,TGCAGCGTTGAGGCTAACTATGGCTACACCTTC,CSVEANYGYTF
NA,TRBV12-5,TRBD1,TRBJ1-5,TGTGCTAGTGGTTCAGGACAGGGGATTCAGCCCCAGCATTTT,CASGSGQGIQPQHF
many,TRBV7-8,NA,TRBJ1-4,TGTGCCAGCAGCTTAGCGTTACGTGGGGGAAGGGAAAAACTGTTTTTT,CASSLALRGGREKLFF
many,TRBV11-2,NA,TRBJ2-7,TGTGCCAGCAGCTTAGTAGCCAGGGTCTTTGACGAGCAGTACTTC,CASSLVARVFDEQYF
NA,TRBV29-1,NA,TRBJ2-7,TGCAGCGTTGTTCCTTTTTTAGGGTACGAGCAGTACTTC,CSVVPFLGYEQYF
many,TRBV2,NA,TRBJ1-3,TGTGCCAGCAGTGAGGGACTTCCTGGAAACACCATATATTTT,CASSEGLPGNTIYF
NA,TRBV29-1,TRBD2,TRBJ2-1,TGCAGCGTTGTAGCCGGCGGGGGGAGCTACAATGAGCAGTTCTTC,CSVVAGGGSYNEQFF
NA,TRBV4-1,TRBD1,TRBJ1-1,TGCGCCAGCAGCCAATCACAGGGGGTCCCTGGGCAAGCTTTCTTT,CASSQSQGVPGQAFF